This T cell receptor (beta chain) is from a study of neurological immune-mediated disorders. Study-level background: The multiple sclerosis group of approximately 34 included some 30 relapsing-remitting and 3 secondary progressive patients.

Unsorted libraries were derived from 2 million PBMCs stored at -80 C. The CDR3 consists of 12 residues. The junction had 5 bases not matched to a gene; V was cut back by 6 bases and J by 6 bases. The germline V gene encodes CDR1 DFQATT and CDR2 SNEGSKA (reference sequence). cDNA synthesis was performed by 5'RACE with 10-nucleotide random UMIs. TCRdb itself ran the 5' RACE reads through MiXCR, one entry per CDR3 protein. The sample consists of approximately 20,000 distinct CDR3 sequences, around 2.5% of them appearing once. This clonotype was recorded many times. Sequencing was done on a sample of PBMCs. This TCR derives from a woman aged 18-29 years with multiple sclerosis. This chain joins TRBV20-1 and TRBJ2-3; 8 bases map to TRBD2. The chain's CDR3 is CSARGGADTQYF. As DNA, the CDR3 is TGCAGTGCCCGGGGGGGAGCGGATACGCAGTATTTT.